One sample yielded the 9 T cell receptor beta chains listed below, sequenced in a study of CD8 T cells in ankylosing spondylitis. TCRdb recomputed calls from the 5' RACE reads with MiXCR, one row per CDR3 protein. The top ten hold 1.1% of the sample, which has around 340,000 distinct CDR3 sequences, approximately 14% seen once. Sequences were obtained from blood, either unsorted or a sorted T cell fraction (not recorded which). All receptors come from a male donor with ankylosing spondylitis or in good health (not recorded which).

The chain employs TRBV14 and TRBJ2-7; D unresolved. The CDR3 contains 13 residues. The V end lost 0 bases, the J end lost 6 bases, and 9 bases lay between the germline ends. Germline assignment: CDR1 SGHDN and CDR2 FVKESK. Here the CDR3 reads CASSQERRTEQYF. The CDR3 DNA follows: TGTGCCAGCAGCCAAGAACGGAGAACCGAGCAGTACTTC.

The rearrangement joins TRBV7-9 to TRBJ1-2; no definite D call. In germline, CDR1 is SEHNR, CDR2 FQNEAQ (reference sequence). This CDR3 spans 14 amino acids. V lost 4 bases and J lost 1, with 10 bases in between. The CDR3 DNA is TGTGCCAGCAGCTACAGCGCGGGTAACTATGGCTACACCTTC. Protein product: CASSYSAGNYGYTF.

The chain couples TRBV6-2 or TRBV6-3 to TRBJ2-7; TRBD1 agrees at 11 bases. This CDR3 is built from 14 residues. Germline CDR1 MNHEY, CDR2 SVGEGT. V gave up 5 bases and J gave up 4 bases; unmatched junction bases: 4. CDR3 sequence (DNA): TGTGCCAGCAGTAAGGACAGGGGGCTTTACGAGCAGTACTTC. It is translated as CASSKDRGLYEQYF.

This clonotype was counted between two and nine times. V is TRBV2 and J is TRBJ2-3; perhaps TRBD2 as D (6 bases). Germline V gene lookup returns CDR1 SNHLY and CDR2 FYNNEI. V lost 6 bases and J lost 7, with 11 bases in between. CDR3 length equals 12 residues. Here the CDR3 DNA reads TGTGCCAGCAGGAGGGAGGCGAATACGCAGTATTTT. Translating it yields CASRREANTQYF. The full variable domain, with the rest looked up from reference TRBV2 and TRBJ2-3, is EPEVTQTPSHQVTQMGQEVILRCVPISNHLYFYWYRQILGQKVEFLVSFYNNEISEKSEIFDDQFSVERPDGSNFTLKIRSTKLEDSAMYFCASRREANTQYFGPGTRLTVL.

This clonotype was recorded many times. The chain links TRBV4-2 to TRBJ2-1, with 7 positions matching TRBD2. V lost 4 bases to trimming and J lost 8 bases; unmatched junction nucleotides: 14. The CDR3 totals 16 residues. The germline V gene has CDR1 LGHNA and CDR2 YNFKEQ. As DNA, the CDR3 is TGTGCCAGCAGCCCCCAAGGGGTGGTCCGGGAGGATGAGCAGTTCTTC. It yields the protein CASSPQGVVREDEQFF.

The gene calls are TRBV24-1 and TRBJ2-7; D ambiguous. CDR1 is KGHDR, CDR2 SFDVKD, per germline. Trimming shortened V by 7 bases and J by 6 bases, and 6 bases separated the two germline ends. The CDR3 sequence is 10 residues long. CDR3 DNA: TGTGCCACCAGCCCCTGCGAGCAGTACTTC. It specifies CATSPCEQYF.

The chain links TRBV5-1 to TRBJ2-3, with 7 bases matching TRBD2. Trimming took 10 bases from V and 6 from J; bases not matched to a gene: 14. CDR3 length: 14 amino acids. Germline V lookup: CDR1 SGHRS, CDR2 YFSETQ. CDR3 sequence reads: CAAGDPSGGDTQYF. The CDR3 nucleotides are TGCGCCGCGGGGGACCCCTCTGGCGGGGATACGCAGTATTTT.

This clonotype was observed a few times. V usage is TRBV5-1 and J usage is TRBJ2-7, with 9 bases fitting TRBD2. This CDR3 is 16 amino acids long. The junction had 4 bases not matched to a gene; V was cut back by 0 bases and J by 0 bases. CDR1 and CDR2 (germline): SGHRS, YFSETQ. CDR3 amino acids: CASSLEGSGSSYEQYF. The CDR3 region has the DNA TGCGCCAGCAGCTTGGAAGGTAGCGGGAGCTCCTACGAGCAGTACTTC.

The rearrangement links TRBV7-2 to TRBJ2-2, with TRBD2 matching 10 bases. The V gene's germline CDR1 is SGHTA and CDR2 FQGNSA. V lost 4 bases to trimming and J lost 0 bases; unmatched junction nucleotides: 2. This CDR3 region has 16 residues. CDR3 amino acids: CASSSTSGTNTGELFF. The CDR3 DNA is TGTGCCAGCAGCTCCACTAGCGGGACGAACACCGGGGAGCTGTTTTTT. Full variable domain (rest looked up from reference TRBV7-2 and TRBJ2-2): GAGVSQSPSNKVTEKGKDVELRCDPISGHTALYWYRQSLGQGLEFLIYFQGNSAPDKSGLPSDRFSAERTGGSVSTLTIQRTQQEDSAVYLCASSSTSGTNTGELFFGEGSRLTVL.